A selection of T cell receptor beta chains follows, all from one sample in a study of CD8 T cells in Susac syndrome. One entry per CDR3 protein, called by TCRdb with MiXCR from the immunoSEQ multiplex PCR reads. The sample lists under 550,000 distinct CDR3 sequences, around 83% occurring once. Specimen: CD8+ T cells from PBMCs. Receptors originate from a human donor with multiple sclerosis. The CDR3 runs from the conserved cysteine through the conserved F or W. A D gene is named only where the DNA matches it firmly. A clone size is listed for some rows: how often the clone was seen (once, few, many), or a class if it is expanded.

D gene | J gene | CDR3 length | clone size | V gene | CDR3 protein | CDR3 DNA
TRBD1 | TRBJ1-5 | 15 | - | TRBV4-1 | CASSTSDREDQPQHF | TGCGCCAGCAGCACCTCGGACAGGGAGGATCAGCCCCAGCATTTT
- | TRBJ2-7 | 14 | - | TRBV5-4 | CASSLEGEGDEQYF | TGTGCCAGCAGCTTGGAGGGGGAAGGCGACGAGCAGTACTTC
- | TRBJ2-1 | 15 | - | TRBV20-1 | CSARSGRTSYNEQFF | TGCAGTGCTAGATCCGGGCGGACCTCCTACAATGAGCAGTTCTTC
- | TRBJ2-7 | 13 | - | TRBV11-2 | CASSSNTFYEQYF | TGTGCCAGCAGCTCCAACACGTTCTACGAGCAGTACTTC
TRBD1 | TRBJ2-7 | 16 | - | TRBV7-6 | CASSPLGGTGDYEQYF | TGTGCCAGCAGCCCCTTGGGAGGGACAGGGGACTACGAGCAGTACTTC
TRBD2 | TRBJ2-3 | 18 | - | TRBV4-1 | CASSHGTSGGLYTDMQYF | TGCGCCAGCAGCCACGGGACTAGCGGGGGATTATACACAGATATGCAGTATTTT
- | TRBJ2-7 | 15 | - | TRBV5-4 | CASSLARGRIHEQYF | TGTGCCAGCAGCTTGGCGCGGGGGCGCATCCACGAGCAGTACTTC
- | TRBJ1-1 | 12 | - | TRBV19 | CASTNENTEAFF | TGTGCCAGTACCAACGAGAACACTGAAGCTTTCTTT
- | TRBJ1-5 | 12 | - | TRBV7-9 | CASSSDSGPQHF | TGTGCCAGCAGCTCCGACAGTGGGCCCCAGCATTTT
- | TRBJ2-1 | 14 | - | TRBV20-1 | CSAIGGQTYNEQFF | TGCAGTGCTATTGGTGGACAGACCTACAATGAGCAGTTCTTC
- | TRBJ2-7 | 18 | - | TRBV6-1 | CASSENDMWGPVVSEQYF | TGTGCCAGCAGTGAAAACGATATGTGGGGCCCGGTCGTATCCGAGCAGTACTTC
TRBD2 | TRBJ2-7 | 15 | - | TRBV4-1 | CASSPGGEGLYEQYF | TGCGCCAGCAGCCCGGGGGGGGAGGGCCTTTACGAGCAGTACTTC
TRBD1 | TRBJ1-1 | 13 | - | TRBV27 | CASARGLNTEAFF | TGTGCCAGTGCCAGGGGGTTGAACACTGAAGCTTTCTTT
- | TRBJ1-4 | 14 | - | TRBV30 | CACPSGQTNEKLFF | TGTGCCTGCCCGTCGGGGCAGACTAATGAAAAACTGTTTTTT
- | TRBJ1-1 | 16 | once | TRBV4-1 | CASSQDVRGMNTEAFF | TGCGCCAGCAGCCAAGATGTCAGGGGAATGAACACTGAAGCTTTCTTT
- | TRBJ2-5 | 12 | - | TRBV3-1 | CASSQFTETQYF | TGTGCCAGCAGCCAATTTACGGAGACCCAGTACTTC
- | TRBJ1-1 | 12 | - | TRBV29-1 | CSVIGGNTEAFF | TGCAGCGTGATAGGGGGGAACACTGAAGCTTTCTTT
- | TRBJ1-1 | 16 | - | TRBV6-1 | CASVRGGGQMNTEAFF | TGTGCCAGCGTGCGCGGGGGGGGGCAGATGAACACTGAAGCTTTCTTT
- | TRBJ1-5 | 14 | - | TRBV19 | CASSIRGSGWPQHF | TGTGCCAGTAGTATTAGGGGTTCAGGGTGGCCCCAGCATTTT
- | TRBJ2-6 | 16 | - | TRBV5-1 | CASRATDLSGANVLTF | TGCGCCAGCAGGGCGACAGATCTTTCTGGGGCCAACGTCCTGACTTTC
TRBD2 | TRBJ2-1 | 15 | - | TRBV12-3/TRBV12-4 | CASSPRGLAGNEQFF | TGTGCCAGCAGTCCCCGGGGACTAGCGGGGAATGAGCAGTTCTTC
TRBD1 | TRBJ2-7 | 16 | - | TRBV29-1 | CSVHGGQGRSNYEQYF | TGCAGCGTTCATGGAGGACAGGGACGCTCCAACTACGAGCAGTACTTC
- | TRBJ2-7 | 15 | - | TRBV27 | CASSLRGSSSYEQYF | TGTGCCAGCAGTTTAAGAGGGTCGAGCTCCTACGAGCAGTACTTC
- | TRBJ1-2 | 15 | - | TRBV27 | CASSLSGGPTYGYTF | TGTGCCAGCAGTTTATCTGGGGGGCCCACCTATGGCTACACCTTC
- | TRBJ1-1 | 12 | - | TRBV4-1 | CASSQDGVRAFF | TGCGCCAGCAGCCAAGATGGGGTTCGAGCTTTCTTT
TRBD2 | TRBJ2-5 | 14 | few | TRBV7-7 | CASSLSSGSETQYF | TGTGCTAGCAGCTTAAGCAGCGGGAGTGAGACCCAGTACTTC
- | TRBJ2-3 | 14 | few | TRBV14 | CASSQEVFADTQYF | TGTGCCAGCAGCCAAGAGGTGTTCGCAGATACGCAGTATTTT
TRBD2 | TRBJ2-3 | 16 | - | TRBV4-1 | CASSGSGGAIEDTQYF | TGCGCCAGCAGCGGTAGCGGGGGGGCCATTGAAGATACGCAGTATTTT
- | TRBJ2-7 | 11 | once | TRBV2 | CASMRSYEQYF | TGTGCCAGCATGAGATCCTACGAGCAGTACTTC
- | TRBJ2-3 | 13 | - | TRBV27 | CASTIPFGNTQYF | TGTGCCAGCACCATCCCGTTCGGGAATACGCAGTATTTT
TRBD1 | TRBJ2-6 | 20 | - | TRBV6-5 | CASSYSAYKQGAAGANVLTF | TGTGCCAGCAGTTACTCGGCCTACAAACAGGGGGCGGCTGGGGCCAACGTCCTGACTTTC
TRBD1 | TRBJ2-7 | 15 | - | TRBV20-1 | CSATGGGRGEDEQYF | TGCAGTGCGACAGGGGGCGGTAGGGGGGAAGACGAGCAGTACTTC
- | TRBJ1-3 | 15 | - | TRBV13 | CASSARTFSGNTIYF | TGTGCCAGCAGCGCACGGACCTTCTCTGGAAACACCATATATTTT
- | TRBJ1-1 | 13 | - | TRBV30 | CASQETMNTEAFF | TGTGCCTCACAGGAGACCATGAACACTGAAGCTTTCTTT
- | TRBJ2-7 | 14 | - | TRBV7-9 | CASTALVVSYEQYF | TGTGCCAGCACCGCGCTGGTTGTTTCCTACGAGCAGTACTTC
TRBD1 | TRBJ2-7 | 15 | few | TRBV6-5 | CASSNSLGTDIEQYF | TGTGCCAGCAGTAACTCCCTCGGGACAGATATCGAGCAGTACTTC
- | TRBJ2-5 | 14 | - | TRBV3-1 | CASSPGWWQETQYF | TGTGCCAGCAGCCCAGGGTGGTGGCAAGAGACCCAGTACTTC
- | TRBJ1-1 | 14 | - | TRBV28 | CASSLSRGSTEAFF | TGTGCCAGCAGTTTGTCTCGAGGGTCGACTGAAGCTTTCTTT
TRBD2 | TRBJ2-1 | 17 | - | TRBV7-6 | CASSLQSGSGLYNEQFF | TGTGCCAGCAGCTTACAAAGCGGGAGTGGTCTTTACAATGAGCAGTTCTTC
- | TRBJ1-1 | 12 | - | TRBV2 | CATFREGTEAFF | TGTGCCACCTTTAGAGAGGGCACTGAAGCTTTCTTT
- | TRBJ2-7 | 13 | - | TRBV29-1 | CSVSTGRTYEQYF | TGCAGCGTTTCGACAGGGAGGACCTACGAGCAGTACTTC
TRBD1 | TRBJ2-7 | 13 | - | TRBV19 | CASRGQGQAEQYF | TGTGCCAGTAGGGGACAGGGGCAGGCCGAGCAGTACTTC
- | TRBJ2-6 | 16 | - | TRBV9 | CASSEAALSGANVLTF | TGTGCCAGCAGCGAGGCTGCACTCTCTGGGGCCAACGTCCTGACTTTC
- | TRBJ1-2 | 11 | - | TRBV6-1 | CASSRVPGYTF | TGTGCCAGCAGTCGAGTCCCTGGCTACACCTTC
TRBD2 | TRBJ2-7 | 16 | - | TRBV12-3/TRBV12-4 | CASSPRIAGESYEQYF | TGTGCCAGCAGTCCCCGGATAGCGGGGGAGTCCTACGAGCAGTACTTC
- | TRBJ2-1 | 15 | - | TRBV5-1 | CASSTGLHSYNEQFF | TGCGCCAGCAGCACGGGACTCCACTCCTACAATGAGCAGTTCTTC
TRBD2 | TRBJ2-7 | 14 | - | TRBV7-9 | CASSTNRGAYEQYF | TGTGCCAGCAGCACCAACCGGGGGGCCTACGAGCAGTACTTC
- | TRBJ1-6 | 14 | - | TRBV6-1 | CASSEDWGDSPLHF | TGTGCCAGCAGTGAAGATTGGGGGGATTCACCCCTCCACTTT
- | TRBJ2-2 | 15 | - | TRBV2 | CASSASRGRTGELFF | TGTGCCAGCAGTGCGAGCAGGGGACGGACCGGGGAGCTGTTTTTT
- | TRBJ2-3 | 17 | - | TRBV4-1 | CASSRAVTGSLTDTQYF | TGCGCCAGCAGCCGAGCCGTTACAGGGAGCTTGACAGATACGCAGTATTTT
TRBD2 | TRBJ2-1 | 13 | - | TRBV5-6 | CASSLVAGKAQFF | TGTGCCAGCAGCTTGGTAGCGGGAAAAGCCCAGTTCTTC